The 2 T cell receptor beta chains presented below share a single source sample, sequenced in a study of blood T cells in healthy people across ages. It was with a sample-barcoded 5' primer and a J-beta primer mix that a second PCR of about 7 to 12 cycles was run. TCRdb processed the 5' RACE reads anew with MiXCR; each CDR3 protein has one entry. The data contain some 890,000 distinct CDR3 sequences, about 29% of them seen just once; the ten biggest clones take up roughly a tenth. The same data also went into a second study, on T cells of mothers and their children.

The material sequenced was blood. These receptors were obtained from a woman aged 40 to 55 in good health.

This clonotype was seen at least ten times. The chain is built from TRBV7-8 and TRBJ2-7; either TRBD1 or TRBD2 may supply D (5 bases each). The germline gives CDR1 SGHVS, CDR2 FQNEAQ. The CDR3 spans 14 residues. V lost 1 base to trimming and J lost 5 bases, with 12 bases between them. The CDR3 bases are TGTGCCAGCAGCTTAGGGGGGTATGCCAACGAGCAGTACTTC. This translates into CASSLGGYANEQYF.

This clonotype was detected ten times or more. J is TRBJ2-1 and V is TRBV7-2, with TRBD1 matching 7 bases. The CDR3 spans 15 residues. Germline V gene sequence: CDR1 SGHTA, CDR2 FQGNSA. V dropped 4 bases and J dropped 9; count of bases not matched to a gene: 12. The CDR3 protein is CASSSTGNKAGEQFF. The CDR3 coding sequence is TGTGCCAGCAGCTCGACAGGGAATAAGGCTGGTGAGCAGTTCTTC.